The 27 T cell receptor beta chains in this list originate from one sample, sequenced in a study of circulating CD8 cells and anti-PD-1 response in melanoma. Using around 16 ng of total RNA, TCR libraries were made with the QIAseq Immune Repertoire TCR panel. MiXCR was run by TCRdb on the reads, yielding one entry per CDR3 protein. This sample has around 300 distinct CDR3 sequences, with 6.5% found just once. Four subsets defined by PD-1 and/or TIGIT were sorted from live CD3+CD8+TCRalphabeta+ cells. This sample comprised CD8+ T cells from PBMCs, obtained at baseline or after one month of anti-PD-1 therapy (not recorded which). Source of these receptors: a human donor with melanoma.

This clonotype is classed as large. The chain is built from TRBV27 and TRBJ1-1, with 7 nucleotides matching TRBD1. Germline V gene lookup returns CDR1 MNHEY and CDR2 SMNVEV (reference sequence). The CDR3 contains 13 residues. V lost 6 bases and J lost 6; bases outside the gene matches: 7. DNA of the CDR3: TGTGCCAGCAGGGGAGGGGGCGGATCTGAAGCTTTCTTT. Translated: CASRGGGGSEAFF.

This clonotype is classed as large. V is TRBV12-3 or TRBV12-4 and J is TRBJ2-1, with 9 bases lining up with TRBD2. The CDR3 loop spans 15 amino acids. V shed 6 bases, J shed 8 bases, and the junction held 11 bases outside the gene matches. CDR3 sequence (DNA): TGTGCCAGCAGCCTTCTTGCGGGAGGGCCCCATGAGCAGTTCTTC. Translation gives CASSLLAGGPHEQFF.

By share of the sample, this clonotype is large (0.1 to 1%). This rearrangement joins TRBV18 to TRBJ1-2; a weak D match, TRBD1 (5 bases). The CDR3 has 19 amino acids. Between the trimmed V and J ends, which lost 2 bases and 0 bases, there was a span of 22 bases. Germline CDR1 reads KGHSH; CDR2 reads LQKENI. The CDR3 sequence is CASSPRARGVPFSNYGYTF. DNA for the CDR3: TGTGCCAGCTCACCAAGGGCGAGAGGGGTGCCCTTTTCTAACTATGGCTACACCTTC.

By sample fraction, this clonotype is large. The chain has TRBV29-1 and TRBJ2-5, with no clear D. Germline V gene lookup returns CDR1 SQVTM and CDR2 ANQGSEA. V was cut by 5 bases and J by 2 bases, with 12 bases left in between. The length of the CDR3 is 13 residues. CDR3 sequence (DNA): TGCAGCGTTCCTTTGGCGGAGCAAGAGACCCAGTACTTC. Its protein product is CSVPLAEQETQYF.

Judged by abundance, this clonotype is medium-sized. This chain joins TRBV4-1 and TRBJ1-1; possible D gene TRBD1, 6 bases. V was pared by 3 bases and J by 2 bases, with 13 bases between. Germline loops: CDR1 MGHRA, CDR2 YSYEKL. The CDR3 contains 15 residues. CDR3 nucleotide sequence: TGCGCCAGCAGCCACCGGGACACGGCTAACACTGAAGCTTTCTTT. It encodes CASSHRDTANTEAFF.

This clonotype is classed as medium-sized (0.01 to 0.1%). The genes are TRBV7-3 and TRBJ2-1; TRBD2 agrees at 11 bases. This CDR3 contains 15 residues. Trimming removed 5 bases from V and 6 bases from J; junction bases left unmatched: 6. CDR1 and CDR2 (germline): SGHTA, FQGTGA. DNA of the CDR3: TGTGCCAGCAGCACCGGGACTAGCGGTCTCAATGAGCAGTTCTTC. It encodes CASSTGTSGLNEQFF. The full variable domain, its missing parts supplied by reference TRBV7-3 and TRBJ2-1, is GAGVSQTPSNKVTEKGKYVELRCDPISGHTALYWYRQSLGQGPEFLIYFQGTGAADDSGLPNDRFFAVRPEGSVSTLKIQRTERGDSAVYLCASSTGTSGLNEQFFGPGTRLTVL.

This clonotype is classed as large (0.1 to 1%). V and J are TRBV7-3 and TRBJ2-5; 8 bases line up with TRBD1. Unmatched junction bases numbered 7, after V lost 5 bases and J lost 5 bases. Per the germline V gene, CDR1 is SGHTA and CDR2 is FQGTGA. The CDR3 is 14 amino acids. CDR3 DNA sequence: TGTGCCAGCAGCCCCGGACAGGGCGGGGAGACCCAGTACTTC. Protein sequence: CASSPGQGGETQYF.

This clonotype is classed as large. V usage is TRBV27 and J usage is TRBJ1-1, with a possible D match to TRBD1 (5 bases). Trimming shortened V by 7 bases and J by 4 bases, and 10 bases separated the two germline ends. The CDR3 is 12 residues long. The germline V gene encodes CDR1 MNHEY and CDR2 SMNVEV (reference sequence). This CDR3 is CASMRGGTEAFF. The DNA of the CDR3 is TGTGCCAGCATGAGGGGTGGCACTGAAGCTTTCTTT.

V is TRBV19 and J is TRBJ1-1; 7 bases agree with TRBD1. The V gene's germline CDR1 is LNHDA and CDR2 SQIVND (reference sequence). Trimming took 3 bases from V and 2 from J; bases not matched to a gene: 6. This CDR3 region has 15 residues. Written as DNA, the CDR3 is TGTGCCAGTAGTATCGAGGGGGACAGAAACACTGAAGCTTTCTTT. This encodes CASSIEGDRNTEAFF.

This clonotype is labeled as medium-sized (0.01 to 0.1%). The chain couples TRBV27 to TRBJ2-3, with TRBD1 matching over 9 bases. V lost 7 bases and J lost 0; bases outside the gene matches: 2. CDR1 is MNHEY and CDR2 is SMNVEV in the germline V gene (reference sequence). The CDR3 consists of 14 residues. As DNA, the CDR3 is TGTGCCAGCAACAGGGGGCCCAGCACAGATACGCAGTATTTT. Encoded protein: CASNRGPSTDTQYF.

By proportion, this clonotype is large. This chain links TRBV6-5 with TRBJ2-7; weak D call: TRBD1 (6 bases). The CDR3 has 12 amino acids. Germline-derived CDR1 and CDR2 are MNHEY and SVGAGI. V was clipped by 4 bases and J by 5 bases, with 9 bases between them. The CDR3 region has the DNA TGTGCCAGCAGTTCCAGGGGCGACGAGCAGTACTTC. Protein product: CASSSRGDEQYF.

This clonotype is labeled as medium-sized (0.01 to 0.1%). The chain joins TRBV28 to TRBJ2-5; 11 bases are a match to TRBD2. V lost 5 bases and J lost 5; bases outside the gene matches: 10. Per the germline V gene, CDR1 is MDHEN and CDR2 is SYDVKM. CDR3 length: 16 amino acids. In DNA form, the CDR3 reads TGTGCCAGCAGTAGACTAGCGGGGTCCCTGGGGGAGACCCAGTACTTC. Translated: CASSRLAGSLGETQYF.

In its sample, this clonotype is hyperexpanded. V usage is TRBV28 and J usage is TRBJ2-7; TRBD2 matches 10 bases. Germline CDR1 and CDR2: MDHEN and SYDVKM. The CDR3 loop spans 14 amino acids. With V trimmed by 2 bases and J by 2 bases, 0 bases remained unmatched. CDR3 coding DNA: TGTGCCAGCAGTTTACTAGCGGGAGCCTACGAGCAGTACTTC. Encoded protein: CASSLLAGAYEQYF.

In its sample, this clonotype ranks as large. V and J are TRBV18 and TRBJ2-7, with 11 bases identical to TRBD2. Germline values: CDR1 KGHSH, CDR2 LQKENI. V shed 3 bases, J shed 3 bases, and the junction held 10 bases outside the gene matches. The CDR3 spans 17 residues. Written as DNA, the CDR3 is TGTGCCAGCTCACCCTGGACTAGCGGGCCCCAATTCTACGAGCAGTACTTC. It translates to CASSPWTSGPQFYEQYF.

This clonotype turned up a few times. V is TRBV13 and J is TRBJ2-1; D might be TRBD1 or TRBD2, each matching 5 bases. V lost 5 bases and J lost 9, with 14 bases in between. Germline lookup yields CDR1 PRHDT and CDR2 FYEKMQ (reference sequence). This CDR3 is built from 13 residues. CDR3 residues: CASSSGPQGEQFF. CDR3 in DNA: TGTGCCAGCAGCAGCGGCCCTCAGGGTGAGCAGTTCTTC.

Judged by abundance, this clonotype is medium-sized (0.01 to 0.1%). The rearrangement joins TRBV29-1 to TRBJ1-2; D gene unclear. Germline values: CDR1 SQVTM, CDR2 ANQGSEA. The length of the CDR3 is 12 residues. Trimming took off 0 bases at V and 2 bases at J, with 4 bases between the two ends. The CDR3 nucleotides are TGCAGCGTTGAAGAACCAAACTATGGCTACACCTTC. This translates into CSVEEPNYGYTF.

The chain combines TRBV2 with TRBJ1-4; the D is unclear. V lost 10 bases and J 10 bases, leaving 19 bases between the germline ends. The germline CDR1 and CDR2 sequences are SNHLY and FYNNEI. The CDR3 consists of 13 residues. The CDR3 is CATLYPGVRKLFF. CDR3 coding DNA: TGTGCCACATTATACCCCGGGGTGCGAAAACTGTTTTTT.

In its sample, this clonotype is large. The CDR3 region is CASSLDNRYYEQYF. CDR3 bases: TGTGCCAGCAGCTTGGATAACAGATACTACGAGCAGTACTTC. The rearrangement uses TRBV5-4 and TRBJ2-7; D gene uncertain. Deletions cut 0 bases from V and 3 bases from J, with 10 bases between. CDR1 and CDR2 from the germline V gene are SGHNT and YYREEE (reference sequence). The CDR3 sequence is 14 residues long.

This clonotype was picked up a small number of times. This sequence joins TRBV7-3 and TRBJ2-5, with a tentative D call TRBD1 (5 bases). This CDR3 contains 13 residues. Germline V gene data show CDR1 as SGHTA and CDR2 as FQGTGA. The V end lost 5 bases, the J end lost 5 bases, and 12 bases lay between the germline ends. CDR3 sequence: CASSPQGSETQYF. The CDR3, as DNA: TGTGCCAGCAGCCCCCAGGGCTCGGAGACCCAGTACTTC.

This clonotype is deemed large. The chain couples TRBV11-2 to TRBJ2-4, with D maybe TRBD2 (5 bases). The ends were cut back, 3 bases at V and 0 bases at J, with 9 bases in the middle. The CDR3 is made up of 15 amino acids. CDR1 and CDR2 from the germline V gene are SGHAT and FQNNGV. CDR3 nucleotide sequence: TGTGCCAGCAGCTTCCACGGACTAGCCAAAAACATTCAGTACTTC. Amino acids: CASSFHGLAKNIQYF.

Within the sample, this clonotype is large. The chain recombines TRBV7-2 with TRBJ2-1; tentative D call: TRBD2 (5 bases). This CDR3 comprises 17 residues. Looked up from germline, CDR1 is SGHTA and CDR2 is FQGNSA. V was pared by 5 bases and J by 5 bases, with 22 bases between. CDR3 sequence (DNA): TGTGCCAGCAGCCTCTTTCTCTGGACTGACGCAAACAATGAGCAGTTCTTC. Protein product: CASSLFLWTDANNEQFF.

By its share, this clonotype is large. The rearrangement joins TRBV28 to TRBJ1-5; 9 bases map to TRBD1. Trimming removed 8 bases from V and 3 bases from J; junction bases left unmatched: 5. The CDR3 loop spans 14 amino acids. Germline-derived CDR1 and CDR2 are MDHEN and SYDVKM. CDR3: CASSGTGNNQPQHF. The CDR3 DNA reads as TGTGCCAGCTCCGGGACAGGGAACAATCAGCCCCAGCATTTT.

This clonotype is hyperexpanded. The chain carries TRBV27 and TRBJ2-1; unclear D gene. There are 15 residues in the CDR3. Germline values: CDR1 MNHEY, CDR2 SMNVEV (reference sequence). Trimming took off 9 bases at V and 4 bases at J, with 19 bases between the two ends. The CDR3 DNA reads as TGTGCCAGTTCCGGACCAAACAAAGAGTACAATGAGCAGTTCTTC. This encodes CASSGPNKEYNEQFF.

By sample share, this clonotype is medium-sized. CDR3 loop: CASSTKKGPLYEQYF. CDR3 bases: TGTGCCAGCAGCACTAAGAAGGGACCCCTCTACGAGCAGTACTTC. The chain is built from TRBV7-9 and TRBJ2-7; either TRBD1 or TRBD2 may fit D (5 bases each). CDR1 is SEHNR, CDR2 FQNEAQ, per germline (reference sequence). The CDR3 runs 15 residues. Between the trimmed V and J ends, which lost 5 bases and 3 bases, there was a span of 17 bases.

This clonotype is labeled medium-sized. The chain carries TRBV9 and TRBJ2-7; the D gene is possibly TRBD1 (6 bases). Germline loops: CDR1 SGDLS, CDR2 YYNGEE. Trimming pared 3 bases from V and 0 bases from J, leaving 10 bases between. This CDR3 is built from 14 residues. CDR3 nucleotides: TGTGCCAGCAGCGCTACAGGGAACTCCTACGAGCAGTACTTC. This gives the protein CASSATGNSYEQYF.

This clonotype was observed a handful of times. A much larger clone sits a single nucleotide away, making a read error possible. J is TRBJ2-7 and V is TRBV28; D might be TRBD1 or TRBD2, each matching 5 bases. The CDR3 length is 12 residues. CDR1 MDHEN and CDR2 SYDVKM come from the germline V gene. Trimming pared 4 bases from V and 7 bases from J, leaving 11 bases between. The CDR3 DNA reads as TGTGCCAGCAGTTCCGGGACGGGGGAGCAGTACTTC. Protein sequence: CASSSGTGEQYF.

By share, this clonotype counts as large. V is TRBV19 and J is TRBJ2-7; D assignment may be TRBD1 or TRBD2 (5 bases each). With 4 bases removed from V and 0 bases from J, the gap between germline ends came to 16 bases. Germline CDR1 reads LNHDA; CDR2 reads SQIVND (reference sequence). The CDR3 runs to 16 residues. CDR3 DNA sequence: TGTGCCAGTAGTACCCACGAAGGGGAGAGCTCCTACGAGCAGTACTTC. Amino acid sequence: CASSTHEGESSYEQYF.